The clone carrying this TCR beta chain was observed a single time. This record belongs to a study of CD8 T cells in Susac syndrome. Deletions cut 10 bases from V and 6 bases from J, with 13 bases between. The CDR3 has 12 amino acids. CDR1 is SGHTA and CDR2 is FQGNSA in the germline V gene. Reverse transcription of roughly 0.5 to 1 ug RNA was carried out with random hexamers. A single record per CDR3 protein comes from TCRdb applying MiXCR to the immunoSEQ multiplex PCR reads. The profile shows 200,000 or so distinct CDR3 sequences, approximately 96% of them singletons. The sample consisted of CD4+ T cells from PBMCs. The receptor was isolated from a human donor with multiple sclerosis. The chain has TRBV7-2 and TRBJ2-1; no firm D call. The CDR3 sequence is CATRMGLNEQFF. The DNA of the CDR3 is TGTGCCACCAGAATGGGCCTCAATGAGCAGTTCTTC.